This is a list of T cell receptor beta chains from one sample in a study of lung T cells in sarcoidosis with Löfgren's syndrome. TCRdb independently ran MiXCR on the reads; one entry per CDR3 protein. The sample includes some 19,000 distinct CDR3 sequences, around a fifth of them seen just once. The specimen was CD4+ T cells from bronchoalveolar lavage. The receptors come from a human donor with sarcoidosis (Löfgren's syndrome or another form), or a control subject (not recorded which). Each CDR3 is given with its conserved first and last residue. A D gene is named only where the DNA matches it firmly. Size is stated for part of the rows, as once, few or many counts, or as a class when the clone is expanded.

j_call v_call clone_size d_call cdr3_aa cdr3_nt
TRBJ2-5 TRBV29-1 few NA CSVRERDQETQYF TGCAGCGTCAGGGAACGGGACCAAGAGACCCAGTACTTC
TRBJ2-7 TRBV20-1 many TRBD1 CSALTGGYEQYF TGCAGTGCTCTCACAGGGGGGTACGAGCAGTACTTC
TRBJ1-5 TRBV6-6 medium-sized NA CASSYGRSQPQHF TGTGCCAGCAGTTACGGCAGGAGTCAGCCCCAGCATTTT
TRBJ1-2 TRBV20-1 medium-sized NA CSARTDNYGYTF TGCAGTGCTAGGACAGATAACTATGGCTACACCTTC
TRBJ2-5 TRBV28 medium-sized TRBD2 CASSLAGTSQETQYF TGTGCCAGCAGTTTAGCCGGGACTAGCCAAGAGACCCAGTACTTC
TRBJ1-1 TRBV19 few NA CASTKLTGNTEAFF TGTGCCAGTACCAAACTCACAGGGAACACTGAAGCTTTCTTT
TRBJ2-1 TRBV20-1 medium-sized TRBD2 CSARVPSGNLGYNEQFF TGCAGTGCTAGAGTTCCTAGCGGGAATCTGGGTTACAATGAGCAGTTCTTC
TRBJ2-1 TRBV6-1 medium-sized TRBD1 CASTSPDRVPFYNEQFF TGTGCCAGCACCTCCCCCGACAGGGTCCCCTTCTACAATGAGCAGTTCTTC
TRBJ1-4 TRBV4-3 NA TRBD1 CASSQDLGRLRGEKLFF TGCGCCAGCAGCCAAGACTTGGGGCGCCTCAGGGGGGAAAAACTGTTTTTT
TRBJ1-1 TRBV18 few TRBD1 CASSPPGGGERTEAFF TGTGCCAGCTCACCACCCGGAGGGGGCGAAAGGACTGAAGCTTTCTTT
TRBJ2-7 TRBV4-1 many NA CASSQNPDSAPYEQYF TGCGCCAGCAGCCAAAATCCGGACAGTGCCCCCTACGAGCAGTACTTC
TRBJ2-7 TRBV4-3 few TRBD2 CASSQARRGYSYEQYF TGCGCCAGCAGCCAAGCCCGGCGGGGGTACTCCTACGAGCAGTACTTC
TRBJ2-5 TRBV7-3 many TRBD2 CASSSGLAGAQETQYF TGTGCCAGCAGCTCAGGACTAGCGGGAGCCCAAGAGACCCAGTACTTC
TRBJ2-1 TRBV7-2 many NA CASSLLQISYNEQFF TGTGCCAGCAGCTTACTACAGATCTCCTACAATGAGCAGTTCTTC
TRBJ2-7 TRBV11-2 NA TRBD2 CASRLVLAGQQHF TGTGCCAGCAGATTAGTACTAGCGGGGCAGCAGCACTTC
TRBJ2-4 TRBV29-1 NA NA CSVGSVLAKNIQYF TGCAGCGTTGGGTCGGTCCTAGCCAAAAACATTCAGTACTTC
TRBJ2-1 TRBV4-2 many TRBD2 CASSQGLREANEQFF TGTGCCAGCAGCCAAGGCTTGCGGGAGGCGAATGAGCAGTTCTTC
TRBJ2-1 TRBV3-1 few TRBD2 CASSLPTSGRAPNEQFF TGTGCCAGCAGCCTACCCACTAGCGGGAGGGCCCCCAATGAGCAGTTCTTC
TRBJ2-3 TRBV6-6 many TRBD2 CASSYKASGRTDTQYF TGTGCCAGCAGTTACAAGGCTAGCGGCCGCACAGATACGCAGTATTTT
TRBJ1-4 TRBV2 many NA CASKTPFAATNEKLFF TGTGCCAGCAAAACACCGTTTGCCGCAACTAATGAAAAACTGTTTTTT
TRBJ2-3 TRBV20-1 many TRBD2 CSALSGSLTDTQYF TGCAGTGCTCTTAGCGGGAGTTTAACAGATACGCAGTATTTT
TRBJ2-3 TRBV2 many TRBD2 CASRGTSPDTQYF TGTGCCAGCAGAGGGACTAGCCCAGATACGCAGTATTTT
TRBJ2-5 TRBV12-3/TRBV12-4 NA TRBD1 CASSLRTGRETQYF TGTGCCAGCAGTTTGAGGACAGGGCGGGAGACCCAGTACTTC
TRBJ2-3 TRBV5-1 NA NA CASSLEGTYSTDTQYF TGCGCCAGCAGCTTGGAGGGAACGTACTCCACAGATACGCAGTATTTT